This TCR beta chain is from a study of response to subunit inactivated influenza vaccine. Study-level points and caveats: Only a handful of new T cells, the authors suggested, are recruited with each seasonal influenza vaccination.

Via MiXCR, TCRdb re-called the RT-PCR reads, giving one row per CDR3 protein. The table has roughly 710,000 distinct CDR3 sequences, around 13% seen once. The CDR3 is made up of 11 amino acids. Per germline, CDR1 MDHEN and CDR2 SYDVKM. This clonotype turned up a few times. Its antigen is unknown. The junction and the germline gene differ at one end; a read error may be behind it. Sample: PBMCs from blood, taken around 15 days before vaccination. This TCR came from a man aged 45 to 65 who received an inactivated influenza vaccine. The chain combines TRBV28 with TRBJ1-4; D not resolved. The CDR3 DNA is TGTGCCAGCAGTTACCGATTGGTCCGGGTTTTT. Translation: CASSYRLVRVF.